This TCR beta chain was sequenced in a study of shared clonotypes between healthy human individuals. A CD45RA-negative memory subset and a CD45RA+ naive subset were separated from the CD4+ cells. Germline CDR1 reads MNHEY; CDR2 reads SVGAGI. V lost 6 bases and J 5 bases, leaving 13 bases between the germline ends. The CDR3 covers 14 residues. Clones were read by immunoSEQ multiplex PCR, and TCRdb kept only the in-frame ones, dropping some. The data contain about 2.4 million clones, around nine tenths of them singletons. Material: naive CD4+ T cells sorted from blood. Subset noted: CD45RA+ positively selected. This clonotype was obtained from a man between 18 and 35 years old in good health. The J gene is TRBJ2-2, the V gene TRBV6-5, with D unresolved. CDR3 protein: CASSLQGLTGELFF. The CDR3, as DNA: TGTGCCAGCAGCCTTCAAGGTCTTACCGGGGAGCTGTTTTTT.